This T cell receptor beta chain emerged from a study of blood T cell repertoires in COVID-19. Turning to the study itself: The study drew acute and convalescent COVID-19 samples from the United States, Italy and Spain. Nucleic acid was either cDNA or gDNA, and it came from T cells, B-cell-depleted T cells, or PBMCs.

This clone occurred once. In the authors' methods: Estimated nucleated cell counts came from reference gene primer amplification. Sequenced by immunoSEQ multiplex PCR; TCRdb stores in-frame clones only, minus some. That table gives V, J and clone size, and the DNA gave D and trimming. This sample has fewer than 200,000 clones; 76% occur once, and the top ten carry more than 3%. Trimming pared 3 bases from V and 3 bases from J, leaving 15 bases between. Germline lookup yields CDR1 MNHNS and CDR2 SASEGT. This CDR3 has 16 residues. V usage is TRBV6-1 and J usage is TRBJ2-1; D remains unclear. The sequence came from a woman at least 80 years old with acute or convalescent COVID-19. Sequences were obtained from peripheral blood. The CDR3 loop is CASSDGGQDFYNEQFF. The CDR3 DNA follows: TGTGCCAGCAGTGACGGTGGGCAGGATTTCTACAATGAGCAGTTCTTC.